This T cell receptor beta chain appears in the sequencing data of a study of blood T cells in healthy people across ages. General observations from the study: Across samples, TCR beta diversity tracked strongly with naive T cell percentage. Diversity figures based on one million T cells were deemed too low.

Donors were systemically healthy Caucasian individuals from Russia aged 6 to 90 years. At least 5.5 micrograms of total RNA were extracted per sample. A sample-barcoded 5' primer and a J-beta primer mix were used in a second PCR of about 6 to 11 cycles. TCRdb independently ran MiXCR on the 5' RACE reads; one entry per CDR3 protein. The table records around 1,100,000 distinct CDR3 sequences, around two fifths of them present only once. On this clonotype itself: What it binds is unknown.

The sequencing sample was made of blood. This clonotype was sampled from a man younger than 35 in good health.

In nucleotides, the CDR3 is TGTGCCAGCAGCCACGGGGGTTTGGAGACCCAGTACTTC. As protein: CASSHGGLETQYF. V and J are TRBV5-5 and TRBJ2-5; a possible D gene is TRBD2 (6 bases). The V end lost 4 bases, the J end lost 5 bases, and 12 bases lay between the germline ends. Germline lookup yields CDR1 SGHKS and CDR2 YYEKEE (reference sequence). This CDR3 spans 13 amino acids.